A selection of T cell receptor beta chains follows, all from one sample in a study of glioma-infiltrating T cells after dendritic cell vaccination. Produced via immunoSEQ multiplex PCR; TCRdb's table is partial and in-frame only. The repertoire has 30,000 to 40,000 clones, approximately 84% of them found once; the top ten carry 7.8%. Material: blood, obtained before dendritic cell vaccination. The receptors derive from a human donor with glioblastoma. CDR3s include the opening cysteine and the closing phenylalanine or tryptophan. The order of the fields is D gene, J gene, V gene, clone size, CDR3 DNA, CDR3 protein. A D gene is named only where the DNA matches it firmly. Size tells how often a clone was seen (once, few, many) or the class of an expanded clone, and some rows leave it out.

>TRBD2|TRBJ2-3|TRBV7-3|-
TGTGCCAGCCAGGTAGCGGGGACAGATACGCAGTATTTT
CASQVAGTDTQYF
>TRBD1|TRBJ2-2|TRBV7-9|-
TGTGCCAGCAGCCGAGGACCGACAGGGGTGATCGGGGAGCTGTTTTTT
CASSRGPTGVIGELFF
>TRBD1|TRBJ1-2|TRBV25-1|-
TGTGCCAGCAGTGACGGGACAGGGTTAAGCTACACCTTC
CASSDGTGLSYTF
>TRBD1|TRBJ1-5|TRBV19|-
TGTGCCAGTAGTATAGATCTGAGTGGTACAGGGGTTCAGCCCCAGCATTTT
CASSIDLSGTGVQPQHF
>TRBD2|TRBJ2-3|TRBV30|-
TGTGCCTGGGGCCAGCGGGGGGGGGCAGATACGCAGTATTTT
CAWGQRGGADTQYF
>TRBD2|TRBJ2-7|TRBV7-2|once
TGTGCCAGCAGCTGGACTAGCCACCTCTCCTACGAGCAGTACTTC
CASSWTSHLSYEQYF
>-|TRBJ2-2|TRBV11-2|-
TGTGCCAGCAGCTTAGTCTACAGGGTTTTCGGGGAGCTGTTTTTT
CASSLVYRVFGELFF
>-|TRBJ1-4|TRBV5-1|few
TGCGCCAGCAGCTTTTCAGGGGCAAATGAAAAACTGTTTTTT
CASSFSGANEKLFF
>-|TRBJ1-6|TRBV10-2|-
TGCGCCAGCAGTGAACTAGACAGGTTTGGCTATAATTCACCCCTCCACTTT
CASSELDRFGYNSPLHF
>TRBD2|TRBJ2-5|TRBV7-6|once
TGTGCCAGCAGCTCAACTTTACTAGCGGGGGGACAGACCCAGTACTTC
CASSSTLLAGGQTQYF
>TRBD2|TRBJ2-7|TRBV7-2|-
TGTGCCAGCAGCTTAGACCTAGCGGGGTCCTACGAGCAGTACTTC
CASSLDLAGSYEQYF
>TRBD2|TRBJ2-5|TRBV4-3|-
TGCGCCAGCAGCCGGACTAGCGGGGGGGCGGAGACCCAGTACTTC
CASSRTSGGAETQYF
>-|TRBJ1-1|TRBV11-2|-
TGTGCCAGCAGCTTCGGGAACACTGAAGCTTTCTTT
CASSFGNTEAFF
>TRBD1|TRBJ1-5|TRBV6-6|-
TGTGCCAGCAGTCCACCGGGACAGGGGAGCAATCAGCCCCAGCATTTT
CASSPPGQGSNQPQHF
>TRBD2|TRBJ2-1|TRBV11-2|-
TGTGCCAGCAGTCTCGGGGGGAGCTCCTACAATGAGCAGTTCTTC
CASSLGGSSYNEQFF
>TRBD1|TRBJ2-7|TRBV4-3|-
TGCGCCAGCAGCCAAGAGGGGACAGGGACTATCTACGAGCAGTACTTC
CASSQEGTGTIYEQYF
>TRBD2|TRBJ2-2|TRBV4-2|few
TGTGCCAGCAGCCCGGGACTAGCGGGGGGACCTGATGCGAACACCGGGGAGCTGTTTTTT
CASSPGLAGGPDANTGELFF
>-|TRBJ1-1|TRBV30|-
TGTGCCTGGAGTGTACTTGGGCCCGGCTGGGAAGCTTTCTTT
CAWSVLGPGWEAFF
>-|TRBJ2-7|TRBV11-2|-
TGTGCCAGCAGTGGGAGCGAGCAGTACTTC
CASSGSEQYF
>TRBD2|TRBJ2-5|TRBV4-2|-
TGTGCCAGCAGCCAAGAAGAGTTCCTAGCGGGGGGAAAAGAGACCCAGTACTTC
CASSQEEFLAGGKETQYF
>-|TRBJ2-3|TRBV6-5|-
TGTGCCAGCAGCCCCTTTTCCGATACGCAGTATTTT
CASSPFSDTQYF
>TRBD1|TRBJ1-4|TRBV4-3|-
TGCGCCAGCAGCCTCGGGACAGGTTCTGAAAAACTGTTTTTT
CASSLGTGSEKLFF
>TRBD1|TRBJ2-7|TRBV7-9|-
TGTGCCAGCAGCTCCATCAGGGGGTCCCACGAGCAGTACTTC
CASSSIRGSHEQYF
>TRBD2|TRBJ2-5|TRBV7-7|once
TGTGCAAGCGGGGGGACAGCAAAAGAGACCCAGTACTTC
CASGGTAKETQYF
>TRBD1|TRBJ1-2|TRBV7-2|-
TGTGCCAGCACCTTATTCGACAGGGGCTATGGCTACACCTTC
CASTLFDRGYGYTF
>-|TRBJ2-3|TRBV30|-
TGTGCCTGGAAGTTTAGCGGCGGAGCCGCAGATACGCAGTATTTT
CAWKFSGGAADTQYF
>TRBD1|TRBJ1-5|TRBV19|once
TGTGCCAGTCACGGGACAGATAGCAATCAGCCCCAGCATTTT
CASHGTDSNQPQHF
>TRBD2|TRBJ2-3|TRBV11-2|-
TGTGCCAGCAGCTTAGAGAGAGCGGGGGGCCGCACAGATACGCAGTATTTT
CASSLERAGGRTDTQYF
>-|TRBJ1-2|TRBV7-9|-
TGTGCCAGCAGCCCCAATTCATATGGCTACACCTTC
CASSPNSYGYTF
>TRBD2|TRBJ2-1|TRBV30|-
TGTGCCTGGAGTGTAACCGGCACTAGCGGGGGGGTGGATCAGTTCTTC
CAWSVTGTSGGVDQFF
>TRBD1|TRBJ2-7|TRBV19|-
TGTGCCAGTAGTCCTCGGGACAGGAGCTCCTACGAGCAGTACTTC
CASSPRDRSSYEQYF
>-|TRBJ1-1|TRBV7-9|-
TGTGCCAGCAGCTCATCTGAAGCTTTCTTT
CASSSSEAFF
>-|TRBJ1-1|TRBV5-1|-
TGCGCCAGCAGCTACCCCGGAGACTACACTGAAGCTTTCTTT
CASSYPGDYTEAFF
>-|TRBJ1-2|TRBV30|-
TGTGCCTGGAGTATTTCGCAGGGCTATGGCTACACCTTC
CAWSISQGYGYTF
>-|TRBJ1-6|TRBV6-1|-
TGTGCCAGCAGTGTACAGGACAGCACAAATTCACCCCTCCACTTT
CASSVQDSTNSPLHF
>-|TRBJ1-2|TRBV29-1|few
TGCAGCGCTTATCAGGTTAGCTATGGCTACACCTTC
CSAYQVSYGYTF
>-|TRBJ2-7|TRBV4-3|-
TGCGCCAGCAGCCAAGGAGTACTTCCGGGAACCTACGAGCAGTACTTC
CASSQGVLPGTYEQYF
>TRBD1|TRBJ2-7|TRBV5-5|-
TGTGCCAGCAGCTGGGACAGGGCGGGCGAGCAGTACTTC
CASSWDRAGEQYF
>TRBD1|TRBJ2-7|TRBV5-6|-
TGTGCCAGCAGCCCCGGGATTAGACAGGGCGGCTCCTACGAGCAGTACTTC
CASSPGIRQGGSYEQYF
>TRBD2|TRBJ2-7|TRBV7-6|-
TGTGCCAGCAGCTTAAGACCCAGCGGGGTGGGCTACGGCGAGCAGTACTTC
CASSLRPSGVGYGEQYF
>-|TRBJ2-2|TRBV19|-
TGTGCCAGTATATCGACCGGGGAGCTGTTTTTT
CASISTGELFF
>-|TRBJ1-6|TRBV7-3|-
TGTGCCAGCAGCCTCTCCTATAATTCACCCCTCCACTTT
CASSLSYNSPLHF
>-|TRBJ2-3|TRBV14|-
TGTGCCAGCAGCCAAGACGTGGGCATCTCGATCACAGATACGCAGTATTTT
CASSQDVGISITDTQYF
>TRBD1|TRBJ1-1|TRBV7-9|-
TGTGCCAGCAGCTACGGACAGGGGGCCGCTGAAGCTTTCTTT
CASSYGQGAAEAFF
>-|TRBJ2-7|TRBV5-4|-
TGTGCCAGCAGCTTGGCAGGGGCCCGCTACGAGCAGTACTTC
CASSLAGARYEQYF